The 23 T cell receptor beta chains reported below all come from one sample, sequenced in a study of response to subunit inactivated influenza vaccine. Via MiXCR, TCRdb re-called the RT-PCR reads, giving one row per CDR3 protein. This sample carries 650,000 to 800,000 distinct CDR3 sequences, over 11% of them seen once, and the ten largest clones take approximately 7%. Sample: PBMCs from blood, taken roughly 2 weeks before vaccination. These receptors came from a middle-aged man who received an inactivated influenza vaccine.

This chain joins TRBV7-2 and TRBJ2-7; 13 nucleotides align to TRBD2. The CDR3 sequence is 16 residues long. J lost 4 bases, V lost 5 bases, and 8 bases had no gene match. The V gene's germline CDR1 is SGHTA and CDR2 FQGNSA. The CDR3 reads CASSLRTSGRWYEQYF. CDR3 nucleotides: TGTGCCAGCAGCCTTAGGACTAGCGGGAGATGGTACGAGCAGTACTTC.

Only a few counts were recorded for this clonotype. The V gene is TRBV15, the J gene TRBJ1-4, with TRBD1 matching over 8 bases. The CDR3 runs 16 residues. Unmatched junction bases numbered 4, after V lost 0 bases and J lost 4 bases. CDR1 and CDR2 (germline): LNHNV, YYDKDF (reference sequence). The CDR3 reads CATSRDGQGLNEKLFF. The CDR3 bases are TGTGCCACCAGCAGAGACGGACAGGGCCTTAATGAAAAACTGTTTTTT. Using reference TRBV15 and TRBJ1-4 for the parts outside the CDR3, the full variable domain is DAMVIQNPRYQVTQFGKPVTLSCSQTLNHNVMYWYQQKSSQAPKLLFHYYDKDFNNEADTPDNFQSRRPNTSFCFLDIRSPGLGDTAMYLCATSRDGQGLNEKLFFGSGTQLSVL.

In this sample, this clonotype turned up a few times. The DNA for the CDR3 is TGCAGTGCTAGAGATCGTGCGGGTGGAAAACTGTTTTTT. This sequence encodes CSARDRAGGKLFF. The rearrangement links TRBV20-1 to TRBJ1-4; unclear D gene. The CDR3 extends over 13 amino acids. CDR1 is DFQATT, CDR2 SNEGSKA, per germline (reference sequence). Trimming took 0 bases from V and 10 from J, leaving 12 bases between them.

The chain has TRBV20-1 and TRBJ2-1; 7 bases align to TRBD2. Germline CDR1 DFQATT, CDR2 SNEGSKA (reference sequence). This CDR3 comprises 15 residues. V was pared by 5 bases and J by 2 bases, with 9 bases of the junction left unmatched. The CDR3 DNA is TGCAGTGCTTCCACCCTGGCGGGGGCCTACAATGAGCAGTTCTTC. Protein: CSASTLAGAYNEQFF.

The chain couples TRBV10-3 to TRBJ2-7; the match to TRBD1 covers 7 bases. Germline CDR1 and CDR2: ENHRY and SYGVKD. This CDR3 contains 16 residues. V was clipped by 1 base and J by 1 base; unmatched bases: 7. CDR3 in amino acids: CAISELRQGVSYEQYF. CDR3 DNA: TGTGCCATCAGTGAGTTGAGGCAGGGGGTTTCCTACGAGCAGTACTTC.

This clonotype was seen a few times. The CDR3 region has the DNA TGTGCCAGCAGTTACCGGACAGGGAGTTATCAGCCCCAGCATTTT. This gives the protein CASSYRTGSYQPQHF. This sequence joins TRBV6-5 and TRBJ1-5; 8 nucleotides align to TRBD1. CDR3 length: 15 amino acids. Germline V gives CDR1 MNHEY, CDR2 SVGAGI. V gave up 2 bases and J gave up 5 bases; unmatched junction bases: 5.

The J gene is TRBJ2-5, the V gene TRBV6-2 or TRBV6-3; D is possibly TRBD1 (6 bases). From germline, CDR1 is MNHEY and CDR2 SVGEGT. There are 14 residues in the CDR3. V was cut by 6 bases and J by 5 bases, with 16 bases left in between. This chain's CDR3 is CASSDPGQWETQYF. The DNA of the CDR3 is TGTGCCAGCAGCGACCCGGGACAATGGGAGACCCAGTACTTC.

There are many counts of this clonotype. The genes are TRBV7-3 and TRBJ2-7; 9 bases line up with TRBD2. Looked up from germline, CDR1 is SGHTA and CDR2 is FQGTGA. The CDR3 length is 15 residues. The V and J ends lost 2 bases and 4 bases, in that order; junction bases with no gene match: 6. CDR3 protein: CASSLSASGKYEQYF. The CDR3, as DNA: TGTGCCAGCAGCTTATCGGCTAGCGGGAAGTACGAGCAGTACTTC. The full variable domain, its missing parts supplied by reference TRBV7-3 and TRBJ2-7, is GAGVSQTPSNKVTEKGKYVELRCDPISGHTALYWYRQSLGQGPEFLIYFQGTGAADDSGLPNDRFFAVRPEGSVSTLKIQRTERGDSAVYLCASSLSASGKYEQYFGPGTRLTVT.

The chain links TRBV18 to TRBJ2-4; no reliable D call. This CDR3 is built from 14 residues. Germline values: CDR1 KGHSH, CDR2 LQKENI. The V gene lost 2 bases and the J gene lost 0 bases, with 5 bases spanning the gap. This CDR3 reads CASSPEEAKNIQYF. CDR3 coding DNA: TGTGCCAGCTCACCAGAGGAAGCCAAAAACATTCAGTACTTC.

This clonotype was detected a few times. This chain connects TRBV5-1 to TRBJ2-3; 12 nucleotides line up with TRBD2. Unmatched junction bases numbered 7, after V lost 4 bases and J lost 7 bases. The germline gives CDR1 SGHRS, CDR2 YFSETQ. This CDR3 has 15 amino acids. The CDR3 protein is CASSPTSGGPNTQYF. The CDR3 bases are TGCGCCAGCAGCCCGACTAGCGGGGGCCCTAATACGCAGTATTTT.

The V gene is TRBV12-3 or TRBV12-4, the J gene TRBJ1-4; D is ambiguous. The CDR3 spans 13 residues. Trimming took off 2 bases at V and 8 bases at J, with 9 bases between the two ends. CDR3 residues: CASSLLSGEKLFF. CDR3 bases: TGTGCCAGCAGTTTATTGTCGGGGGAAAAACTGTTTTTT.

This clonotype was observed a few times. This rearrangement joins TRBV4-1 to TRBJ1-5; no firm D call. Trimming took 6 bases from V and 0 from J, leaving 18 bases between them. CDR3 length: 17 amino acids. Germline V gene data show CDR1 as MGHRA and CDR2 as YSYEKL. The CDR3 DNA sequence: TGCGCCAGCAGTCTCGGGCAGGCAGCCCCTAGCAATCAGCCCCAGCATTTT. Protein sequence: CASSLGQAAPSNQPQHF.

This clonotype was seen only a few times. The chain has TRBV9 and TRBJ2-5, with TRBD1 matching 10 bases. The CDR3 is made up of 15 amino acids. Germline lookup yields CDR1 SGDLS and CDR2 YYNGEE. The junction had 5 bases not matched to a gene; V was cut back by 4 bases and J by 2 bases. CDR3 DNA sequence: TGTGCCAGCAGCCCCGCGGGACAGGGGCAAGAGACCCAGTACTTC. Residues: CASSPAGQGQETQYF.

This clonotype was seen many times. The chain carries TRBV20-1 and TRBJ1-1; no firm D call. V dropped 1 base and J dropped 5 bases, with 5 bases sitting between them. CDR3 length: 11 amino acids. Germline V gives CDR1 DFQATT, CDR2 SNEGSKA (reference sequence). CDR3 sequence: CSARAGTEAFF. CDR3 nucleotide sequence: TGCAGTGCTAGAGCTGGTACTGAAGCTTTCTTT.

The chain employs TRBV27 and TRBJ1-5, with D tentatively TRBD1 (5 bases). This CDR3 is 14 amino acids long. The germline gives CDR1 MNHEY, CDR2 SMNVEV (reference sequence). V shed 2 bases and J shed 9 bases, with 14 bases lying between them. The DNA of the CDR3 is TGTGCCAGCAGTTTAAATGGGGGGAAAGGGCCCCAGCATTTT. Residues: CASSLNGGKGPQHF.

A few counts support this clonotype. The chain recombines TRBV7-9 with TRBJ2-1, with D possibly matching TRBD2 (6 bases). The CDR3 loop spans 14 amino acids. The germline V gene has CDR1 SEHNR and CDR2 FQNEAQ (reference sequence). The V end lost 5 bases, the J end lost 7 bases, and 15 bases lay between the germline ends. For the CDR3, the DNA is TGTGCCAGCAGCCTAGGCCGCGGGGTGAATGAGCAGTTCTTC. Its protein product is CASSLGRGVNEQFF.

This clonotype occurred many times. This sequence joins TRBV29-1 and TRBJ1-1, with TRBD1 identical over 9 bases. J gave up 1 base and V 6 bases, and 3 bases lay outside the gene matches. The CDR3 consists of 13 residues. Germline V gene lookup returns CDR1 SQVTM and CDR2 ANQGSEA. The CDR3 is CSVMGQGNTEAFF. Here the CDR3 DNA reads TGCAGCGTCATGGGACAGGGGAACACTGAAGCTTTCTTT. The variable domain in full, with the rest retrieved from reference TRBV29-1 and TRBJ1-1, is SAVISQKPSRDICQRGTSLTIQCQVDSQVTMMFWYRQQPGQSLTLIATANQGSEATYESGFVIDKFPISRPNLTFSTLTVSNMSPEDSSIYLCSVMGQGNTEAFFGQGTRLTVV.

As concerns this clonotype: Mismatch with germline at one junction end may stem from a read error. The CDR3 coding sequence is TGTGCCATCAGCCTGGACTACAATGAGCAGTTCTTC. Residues: CAISLDYNEQFF. J is TRBJ2-1 and V is TRBV7-3; D is uncertain. This CDR3 spans 12 amino acids. CDR1 and CDR2 from the germline V gene are SGHTA and FQGTGA.

This clonotype was counted between two and nine times. V and J are TRBV20-1 and TRBJ1-5, with 9 bases identical to TRBD1. Germline CDR1 DFQATT, CDR2 SNEGSKA (reference sequence). Trimming took 6 bases from V and 4 from J; bases not matched to a gene: 19. This CDR3 region has 18 residues. CDR3 sequence reads: CSATEEGGTGFWNQPQHF. CDR3 DNA sequence: TGCAGTGCCACGGAGGAGGGTGGGACAGGGTTTTGGAATCAGCCCCAGCATTTT.

The chain couples TRBV10-3 to TRBJ1-3; 7 nucleotides align to TRBD1. V trimming: 2 bases; J trimming: 4 bases; junction bases outside the gene matches: 8. This CDR3 has 16 residues. Germline CDR1 reads ENHRY; CDR2 reads SYGVKD. The CDR3 coding sequence is TGTGCCATCAGTGAGGCAGGGGGGATAACGGGAAACACCATATATTTT. Translating gives CAISEAGGITGNTIYF.

This clonotype occurred a few times. CDR3 loop: CASSQRYGQGGGTREATPAGELFF. CDR3 in DNA: TGTGCCAGCAGCCAACGGTACGGACAGGGTGGTGGTACCCGGGAGGCCACCCCGGCCGGGGAGCTGTTTTTT. The rearrangement uses TRBV3-1 and TRBJ2-2; TRBD1 might be the D (8 bases). This CDR3 spans 24 amino acids. The V end was cut by 2 bases, the J end by 6 bases, with 40 bases between. The germline V gene has CDR1 LGHDT and CDR2 YNNKEL (reference sequence).

The count of this clonotype is one. The chain carries TRBV24-1 and TRBJ2-7; TRBD1 matches 7 bases. The CDR3 spans 14 residues. The junction had 8 bases not matched to a gene; V was cut back by 3 bases and J by 7 bases. Per germline, CDR1 KGHDR and CDR2 SFDVKD. The CDR3 reads CATSDGTATLEQYF. The CDR3 nucleotides read TGTGCCACCAGTGATGGGACAGCGACGCTAGAGCAGTACTTC.

V gene TRBV11-2 combines with J gene TRBJ2-3; TRBD2 might be the D (5 bases). Looked up from germline, CDR1 is SGHAT and CDR2 is FQNNGV. This CDR3 is 18 amino acids long. Trimming took off 5 bases at V and 0 bases at J, with 21 bases between the two ends. The CDR3, as DNA: TGTGCCAGCAGCCTTACGGTTTCAGTGCGGGCCAGCACAGATACGCAGTATTTT. It is translated as CASSLTVSVRASTDTQYF.